This T cell receptor (beta chain) was recovered during a study of tumor T cells in aggressive B-cell lymphoma. Assay used: immunoSEQ multiplex PCR; TCRdb lists only in-frame clones, some missing. The sample consists of approximately 2,200 clones, about 87% of them appearing once. The CDR3 is made up of 16 amino acids. CDR1 and CDR2 from the germline V gene are SGHRS and YFSETQ. The V end was cut by 2 bases, the J end by 0 bases, with 11 bases between. The clonotype originates from an adult with diffuse large B cell lymphoma. Sequencing was carried out using tumor tissue. V is TRBV5-1 and J is TRBJ1-4; D is perhaps TRBD1 (6 bases). CDR3: CASSLTGQTTNEKLFF. CDR3 coding DNA: TGCGCCAGCAGCTTAACTGGACAGACAACTAATGAAAAACTGTTTTTT.